A selection of T cell receptor beta chains follows, all from one sample in a study of T-cell reconstitution after alpha-beta-depleted transplantation in children. TCRdb reanalysed the PCR reads using MiXCR and keeps one entry per CDR3 protein. The top ten hold under 3% of the sample, which has about 500,000 distinct CDR3 sequences, approximately 32% seen once. Sequenced here: PBMCs from the stem cell graft donor, sampled from the stem cell graft. The receptors originated from a human donor who donated a stem cell graft to a child with aplastic anemia. The CDR3 runs from the conserved cysteine through the conserved F or W. The D gene is left open where the match is weak. Not all rows give a size; the values are once, few, many and, for expanded clones, a class.

d_call clone_size j_call v_call cdr3_aa cdr3_nt
TRBD2 - TRBJ2-1 TRBV11-2 CASSYRTSGPNEQFF TGTGCCAGCAGCTACCGGACTAGCGGGCCTAATGAGCAGTTCTTC
- - TRBJ2-1 TRBV12-2 CASRSRRTGAKSYNEQFF TGTGCAAGTCGCTCAAGACGTACTGGGGCAAAGTCCTACAATGAGCAGTTCTTC
- few TRBJ2-1 TRBV10-3 CAISDGGSTNDEQFF TGTGCCATCAGTGATGGGGGGAGTACTAACGATGAGCAGTTCTTC
- - TRBJ1-1 TRBV10-3 CAISESMVSEAFF TGTGCCATCAGTGAGTCGATGGTGTCTGAAGCTTTCTTT
TRBD1 - TRBJ1-2 TRBV6-2/TRBV6-3 CASSGGQGIGGYTF TGTGCCAGCAGTGGTGGACAGGGAATAGGTGGCTACACCTTC
- few TRBJ2-7 TRBV6-5 CASSYVTGRYEQYF TGTGCCAGCAGTTACGTTACAGGGAGGTACGAGCAGTACTTC
- few TRBJ2-1 TRBV7-2 CASSTWGESYNEQFF TGTGCCAGCAGTACCTGGGGGGAATCCTACAATGAGCAGTTCTTC
TRBD1 few TRBJ1-2 TRBV20-1 CSATTGGDGYTF TGCAGTGCTACGACAGGGGGGGACGGCTACACCTTC
- - TRBJ2-3 TRBV5-1 CASSSNPPTRDTQYF TGCGCCAGCAGCTCGAACCCGCCGACGAGAGATACGCAGTATTTT
- few TRBJ2-5 TRBV18 CASSPPRGTGEVGLPTETQYF TGTGCCAGCTCACCTCCAAGGGGCACCGGTGAAGTGGGCTTGCCCACGGAGACCCAGTACTTC
- - TRBJ1-1 TRBV12-3/TRBV12-4 CASSPFGGTEAFF TGTGCCAGCAGTCCCTTCGGGGGGACTGAAGCTTTCTTT
- few TRBJ1-2 TRBV5-1 CASSDGQTNYGYTF TGCGCCAGCAGCGATGGACAGACTAACTATGGCTACACCTTC
TRBD1 few TRBJ1-1 TRBV7-9 CASSVQGATEAFF TGTGCCAGCAGCGTCCAGGGGGCCACTGAAGCTTTCTTT
TRBD2 - TRBJ2-5 TRBV5-4 CASSLEVGGPGETQYF TGTGCCAGCAGCTTGGAGGTGGGAGGGCCGGGAGAGACCCAGTACTTC
- few TRBJ1-6 TRBV6-2/TRBV6-3 CASSYLTPRDLGLGNSPLHF TGTGCCAGCAGTTATCTTACCCCCCGGGATCTGGGGTTGGGTAATTCACCCCTCCACTTT
- few TRBJ1-6 TRBV20-1 CSARRQGNSPLHF TGCAGTGCTAGAAGGCAGGGGAATTCACCCCTCCACTTT
TRBD2 few TRBJ2-1 TRBV6-2/TRBV6-3 CASSTSASYNEQFF TGTGCCAGCAGTACTAGCGCTTCCTACAATGAGCAGTTCTTC
- - TRBJ2-7 TRBV15 CATSAGSYEQYF TGTGCCACCAGCGCGGGCTCCTACGAGCAGTACTTC
- few TRBJ2-1 TRBV29-1 CSVEFEQFF TGCAGCGTTGAATTTGAGCAGTTCTTC
- - TRBJ1-1 TRBV6-2/TRBV6-3 CASSIQGRTEAFF TGTGCCAGCAGTATCCAGGGACGGACTGAAGCTTTCTTT
- - TRBJ2-1 TRBV6-5 CASSYSGPSGYNEQFF TGTGCCAGCAGTTACTCGGGGCCTAGTGGGTACAATGAGCAGTTCTTC
- few TRBJ1-2 TRBV6-1 CASSVGTESIYGYTF TGTGCCAGCAGTGTAGGGACGGAGTCCATCTATGGCTACACCTTC
- - TRBJ1-2 TRBV6-5 CASTSTYNYGYTF TGTGCCAGCACTTCGACCTATAACTATGGCTACACCTTC
- - TRBJ1-4 TRBV29-1 CSVAGAANEKLFF TGCAGCGTTGCGGGGGCAGCTAATGAAAAACTGTTTTTT
TRBD2 - TRBJ2-7 TRBV6-1 CASSTSGLSYEQYF TGTGCCAGCTCGACTAGCGGACTTTCCTACGAGCAGTACTTC
TRBD2 - TRBJ2-1 TRBV5-1 CASSAAVLAGGNEQFF TGCGCCAGCAGCGCGGCGGTCCTAGCGGGAGGCAATGAGCAGTTCTTC
- - TRBJ1-2 TRBV24-1 CATSASGTRGFTF TGTGCCACCAGTGCATCCGGGACAAGGGGTTTCACCTTC
- once TRBJ1-3 TRBV29-1 CSVLPQWSSGNTIYF TGCAGCGTTCTGCCTCAGTGGAGCTCTGGAAACACCATATATTTT
- - TRBJ2-2 TRBV12-3/TRBV12-4 CASSFGSGELFF TGTGCCAGCAGTTTTGGTAGCGGGGAGCTGTTTTTT
- - TRBJ1-5 TRBV15 CATSRDRDNQPQHF TGTGCCACCAGCAGGGATAGGGACAATCAGCCCCAGCATTTT
TRBD1 - TRBJ1-2 TRBV6-6 CASSYDRDYGYTF TGTGCCAGCAGTTATGACAGGGACTATGGCTACACCTTC
- - TRBJ2-7 TRBV20-1 CSASSPTYEQYF TGCAGTGCTAGTAGTCCCACTTACGAGCAGTACTTC
TRBD1 - TRBJ1-1 TRBV7-8 CASSFAGQGETEAFF TGTGCCAGCAGCTTTGCCGGACAGGGAGAGACTGAAGCTTTCTTT
- - TRBJ2-1 TRBV12-3/TRBV12-4 CASRRRNNEQFF TGTGCCAGCAGGCGCCGGAACAATGAGCAGTTCTTC
TRBD1 few TRBJ1-2 TRBV7-2 CASSSRQGGNGYTF TGTGCCAGCAGCTCCCGACAGGGGGGGAATGGCTACACCTTC
TRBD1 - TRBJ1-4 TRBV7-2 CASSSQGQGTNEKLFF TGTGCCAGCAGCTCCCAGGGACAGGGGACTAATGAAAAACTGTTTTTT
- - TRBJ1-3 TRBV27 CASSPTASAGNTIYF TGTGCCAGCAGTCCGACAGCGTCGGCTGGAAACACCATATATTTT
TRBD2 - TRBJ2-2 TRBV27 CASSHFIGGRALSAGELFF TGTGCCAGCAGCCACTTTATTGGCGGGAGGGCCTTAAGCGCCGGGGAGCTGTTTTTT
TRBD1 few TRBJ2-2 TRBV29-1 CSVKYTGVTGELFF TGCAGCGTTAAGTATACAGGGGTCACCGGGGAGCTGTTTTTT
- many TRBJ2-7 TRBV20-1 CSARDEQYF TGCAGTGCTAGGGACGAGCAGTACTTC
- - TRBJ2-2 TRBV29-1 CSVEEGADNTGELFF TGCAGCGTTGAAGAGGGAGCAGACAACACCGGGGAGCTGTTTTTT
- - TRBJ1-6 TRBV6-2/TRBV6-3 CASLGDAFNSPLHF TGTGCCAGCCTCGGAGACGCTTTCAATTCACCCCTCCACTTT
TRBD2 - TRBJ2-3 TRBV20-1 CSARGASGSQDTQYF TGCAGTGCTAGAGGGGCTAGCGGGAGTCAAGATACGCAGTATTTT
- few TRBJ2-6 TRBV6-1 CASHPGSGANVLTF TGTGCCAGCCATCCCGGCTCTGGGGCCAACGTCCTGACTTTC
- once TRBJ2-7 TRBV7-9 CASSLIQGSYEQYF TGTGCCAGCAGCTTAATTCAGGGGTCCTACGAGCAGTACTTC
TRBD2 - TRBJ2-7 TRBV7-3 CASSRAAGEYEQYF TGTGCCAGCAGCCGAGCAGCGGGAGAGTACGAGCAGTACTTC
- - TRBJ2-1 TRBV28 CASSLSVAGRSKEQFF TGTGCCAGCAGTTTATCCGTCGCGGGGCGGAGTAAGGAGCAGTTCTTC
TRBD1 few TRBJ1-5 TRBV6-2/TRBV6-3 CATKDRRNQPQHF TGTGCCACCAAGGACAGGAGAAATCAGCCCCAGCATTTT
- - TRBJ1-1 TRBV18 CASSGDGGEAFF TGTGCCAGCTCAGGGGACGGGGGTGAAGCTTTCTTT
- few TRBJ2-3 TRBV7-6 CASSLGGITRDTQYF TGTGCCAGCAGCTTAGGCGGGATAACACGAGATACGCAGTATTTT